This entry is about one T cell receptor (beta chain). Total RNA, at least 5 micrograms per sample, came from PBMCs. The data were obtained in a study of blood T cells in healthy people across ages. This CDR3 is 15 amino acids long. Germline V CDR1 and CDR2: KGHSH, LQKENI. Trimming removed 6 bases from V and 6 bases from J; junction bases left unmatched: 8. A sample-barcoded 5' primer and a J-beta primer mix were used in a second PCR of roughly 7 to 11 cycles. MiXCR, run by TCRdb on the 5' RACE reads, gives a single entry per CDR3 protein. This table holds more than 800,000 distinct CDR3 sequences, around 30% found once.

V usage is TRBV18 and J usage is TRBJ2-4; 10 bases align to TRBD1. The sample consisted of blood. The TCR was taken from a woman of 80 years or more in good health. The CDR3 DNA reads as TGTGCCAGCTCGCTGACAGGGGGCCTGGGAAACATTCAGTACTTC. The encoded protein is CASSLTGGLGNIQYF. The whole variable domain, remainder taken from reference TRBV18 and TRBJ2-4, is NAGVMQNPRHLVRRRGQEARLRCSPMKGHSHVYWYRQLPEEGLKFMVYLQKENIIDESGMPKERFSAEFPKEGPSILRIQQVVRGDSAAYFCASSLTGGLGNIQYFGAGTRLSVL.